The clone carrying this TCR beta chain was counted only a few times. Antigen unknown. The entry originates in a study of CD8 T cells in ankylosing spondylitis. By quantitative 5'-RACE with molecular barcodes, the TCR beta libraries were made. Each CDR3 protein is one row after TCRdb ran MiXCR on the 5' RACE reads. Of under 950,000 distinct CDR3 sequences detected, 15% to 20% appear once; the ten largest clones hold 15% to 20%. The germline V gene has CDR1 MDHEN and CDR2 SYDVKM. The CDR3 is 13 residues long. V lost 7 bases to trimming and J lost 8 bases, with 17 bases between them. General study findings and limits: A TCR beta motif made of fewer than ten highly homologous variants seemed typical of ankylosing spondylitis blood.

This chain links TRBV28 with TRBJ1-2; D is unclear. The TCR sequence derives from a male donor with ankylosing spondylitis. The material sequenced was blood, either unsorted or a sorted T cell fraction (not recorded which). As DNA, the CDR3 is TGTGCCAGCACAACCTCGGACCCAGAGGGCTACACCTTC. This encodes CASTTSDPEGYTF.